This T cell receptor (beta chain) was recovered during a study of identical twins. Overall study findings and caveats: Zero-insertion analyses could be partly confounded by invariant MAIT and iNKT cells.

Note on this clonotype: Its antigen is currently unknown.

The CDR3 contains 15 residues. The germline CDR1 and CDR2 sequences are MNHEY and SVGEGT. V lost 7 bases and J lost 6; bases outside the gene matches: 12. A universal primer site was incorporated via template switching, and the cDNA contained unique molecular identifiers. TCRdb re-called the 5' RACE reads with MiXCR, one entry per CDR3 protein. The table has under 1 million distinct CDR3 sequences, 9% to 15% seen once. The data also belong to a second study, concerning yellow fever vaccine responses in identical twins.

V and J are TRBV6-2 or TRBV6-3 and TRBJ1-5, with 7 bases lining up with TRBD1. Sequenced input: PBMCs. The receptor comes from a woman between 18 and 30 years old in good health. CDR3 sequence reads: CASTPAAGDSQPQHF. The CDR3 nucleotides read TGTGCCAGCACCCCGGCGGCAGGGGACAGTCAGCCCCAGCATTTT.